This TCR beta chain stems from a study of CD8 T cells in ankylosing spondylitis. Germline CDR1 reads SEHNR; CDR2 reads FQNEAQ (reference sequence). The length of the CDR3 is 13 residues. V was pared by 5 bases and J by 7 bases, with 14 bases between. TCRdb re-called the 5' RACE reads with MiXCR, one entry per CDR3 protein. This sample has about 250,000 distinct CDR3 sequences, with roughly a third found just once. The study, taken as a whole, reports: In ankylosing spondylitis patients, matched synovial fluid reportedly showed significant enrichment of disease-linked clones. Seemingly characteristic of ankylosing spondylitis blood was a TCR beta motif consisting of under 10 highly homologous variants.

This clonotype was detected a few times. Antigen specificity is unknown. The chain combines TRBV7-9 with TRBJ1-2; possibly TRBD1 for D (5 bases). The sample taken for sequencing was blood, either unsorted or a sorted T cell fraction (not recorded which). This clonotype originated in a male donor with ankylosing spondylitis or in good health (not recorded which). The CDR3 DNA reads TGTGCCAGCAGCCTGGACACAACGGGTGGCTACACCTTC. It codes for CASSLDTTGGYTF.